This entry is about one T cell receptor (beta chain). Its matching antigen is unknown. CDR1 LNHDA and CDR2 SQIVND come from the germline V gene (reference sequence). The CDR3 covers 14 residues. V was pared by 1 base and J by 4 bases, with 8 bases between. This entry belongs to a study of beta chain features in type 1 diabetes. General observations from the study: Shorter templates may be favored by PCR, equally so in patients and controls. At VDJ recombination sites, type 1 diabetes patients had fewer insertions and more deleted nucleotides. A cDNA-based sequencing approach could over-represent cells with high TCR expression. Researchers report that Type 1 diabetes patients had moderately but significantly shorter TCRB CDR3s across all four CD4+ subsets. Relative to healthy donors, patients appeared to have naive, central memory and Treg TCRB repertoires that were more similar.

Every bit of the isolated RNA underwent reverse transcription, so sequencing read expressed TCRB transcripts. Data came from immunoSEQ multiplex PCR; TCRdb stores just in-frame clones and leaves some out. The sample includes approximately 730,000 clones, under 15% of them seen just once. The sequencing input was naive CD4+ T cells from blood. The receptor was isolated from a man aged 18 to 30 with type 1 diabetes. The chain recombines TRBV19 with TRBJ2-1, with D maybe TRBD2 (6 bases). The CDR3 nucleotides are TGTGCCAGTAGTATAGGCGGGGAATACAATGAGCAGTTCTTC. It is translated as CASSIGGEYNEQFF.